The rows below give T cell receptor beta chains drawn from one sample of a study of cytomegalovirus exposure and HLA in healthy donors. This table comes from immunoSEQ multiplex PCR, and its TCRdb copy is limited to in-frame clones, with some not included. The sample has 100,000 to 150,000 clones, under 85% seen once. Sequencing used PBMCs. These receptors were taken from a woman in her 50s in good health and CMV-seropositive. Both conserved end residues are part of each CDR3. The D gene is left open where the match is weak. Only part of the rows carry a size: once, few, many, or a class if the clone is expanded.

cdr3_aa: CASSLLARFPYEQYF
cdr3_nt: TGTGCCAGCAGCTTACTAGCGCGGTTCCCCTACGAGCAGTACTTC
v_call: TRBV11-2
d_call: NA
cdr3_length: 15
clone_size: once
j_call: TRBJ2-7

cdr3_aa: CSVGTGNQPQHF
cdr3_nt: TGCAGCGTTGGGACAGGGAATCAGCCCCAGCATTTT
v_call: TRBV29-1
d_call: TRBD1
cdr3_length: 12
clone_size: NA
j_call: TRBJ1-5

cdr3_aa: CASSDRLTAGRSGNTIYF
cdr3_nt: TGCGCCAGCAGCGACCGACTGACCGCAGGGCGCTCTGGAAACACCATATATTTT
v_call: TRBV5-1
d_call: NA
cdr3_length: 18
clone_size: few
j_call: TRBJ1-3

cdr3_aa: CATRAGGVSRVRAEAFF
cdr3_nt: TGTGCCACCAGGGCGGGGGGCGTAAGCAGGGTCAGGGCTGAAGCTTTCTTT
v_call: TRBV19
d_call: NA
cdr3_length: 17
clone_size: NA
j_call: TRBJ1-1

cdr3_aa: CASTLGSYYGYTF
cdr3_nt: TGTGCCAGCACCTTGGGGAGCTACTATGGCTACACCTTC
v_call: TRBV6-1
d_call: NA
cdr3_length: 13
clone_size: few
j_call: TRBJ1-2

cdr3_aa: CAISESSGGNQPQHF
cdr3_nt: TGTGCCATCAGTGAGTCTTCAGGGGGAAATCAGCCCCAGCATTTT
v_call: TRBV10-3
d_call: TRBD1
cdr3_length: 15
clone_size: NA
j_call: TRBJ1-5

cdr3_aa: CASLGRGVYEQFF
cdr3_nt: TGTGCCAGCCTCGGGAGGGGCGTCTATGAGCAGTTCTTC
v_call: TRBV27
d_call: TRBD2
cdr3_length: 13
clone_size: NA
j_call: TRBJ2-1

cdr3_aa: CATSRDYRAYYGYTF
cdr3_nt: TGTGCCACCAGCAGAGATTACAGGGCCTACTATGGCTACACCTTC
v_call: TRBV15
d_call: NA
cdr3_length: 15
clone_size: NA
j_call: TRBJ1-2

cdr3_aa: CASSLSTGGDTDTQYF
cdr3_nt: TGCGCCAGCAGCTTGTCGACGGGGGGAGACACAGATACGCAGTATTTT
v_call: TRBV5-1
d_call: TRBD2
cdr3_length: 16
clone_size: NA
j_call: TRBJ2-3

cdr3_aa: CASSLGDYTTGELFF
cdr3_nt: TGCGCCAGCAGCTTGGGGGACTATACTACCGGGGAGCTGTTTTTT
v_call: TRBV5-1
d_call: TRBD2
cdr3_length: 15
clone_size: once
j_call: TRBJ2-2

cdr3_aa: CAINGGALNYGYTF
cdr3_nt: TGTGCCATCAACGGAGGGGCACTTAACTATGGCTACACCTTC
v_call: TRBV10-3
d_call: NA
cdr3_length: 14
clone_size: NA
j_call: TRBJ1-2

cdr3_aa: CATSRDGGSPLHF
cdr3_nt: TGTGCCACCAGCAGAGATGGCGGGTCACCCCTCCACTTT
v_call: TRBV15
d_call: NA
cdr3_length: 13
clone_size: NA
j_call: TRBJ1-6

cdr3_aa: CASSIGSGANYGYTF
cdr3_nt: TGTGCCAGTAGTATAGGCTCCGGGGCTAACTATGGCTACACCTTC
v_call: TRBV19
d_call: NA
cdr3_length: 15
clone_size: NA
j_call: TRBJ1-2

cdr3_aa: CASRSASGYQKTQYF
cdr3_nt: TGCGCCAGCAGATCGGCTAGCGGATACCAGAAGACCCAGTACTTC
v_call: TRBV5-1
d_call: TRBD2
cdr3_length: 15
clone_size: NA
j_call: TRBJ2-5

cdr3_aa: CASSQGLAVLDEQFF
cdr3_nt: TGCGCCAGCAGCCAAGGATTAGCGGTGTTGGATGAGCAGTTCTTC
v_call: TRBV4-1
d_call: NA
cdr3_length: 15
clone_size: NA
j_call: TRBJ2-1

cdr3_aa: CASTMGASGYNEQFF
cdr3_nt: TGTGCCAGCACCATGGGGGCTAGCGGTTACAATGAGCAGTTCTTC
v_call: TRBV11-2
d_call: NA
cdr3_length: 15
clone_size: NA
j_call: TRBJ2-1

cdr3_aa: CASSNSELTYEQYF
cdr3_nt: TGTGCCAGCAGCAATTCGGAGTTGACCTACGAGCAGTACTTC
v_call: TRBV7-9
d_call: NA
cdr3_length: 14
clone_size: few
j_call: TRBJ2-7

cdr3_aa: CASSIGGRANVLTF
cdr3_nt: TGTGCCAGTAGTATAGGAGGGAGGGCCAACGTCCTGACTTTC
v_call: TRBV19
d_call: NA
cdr3_length: 14
clone_size: NA
j_call: TRBJ2-6

cdr3_aa: CASSLSGGQYNEQFF
cdr3_nt: TGTGCCAGCAGCTTGAGCGGGGGTCAATACAATGAGCAGTTCTTC
v_call: TRBV7-3
d_call: TRBD2
cdr3_length: 15
clone_size: NA
j_call: TRBJ2-1

cdr3_aa: CAWSVESRTQYF
cdr3_nt: TGTGCCTGGAGTGTAGAGAGCCGCACGCAGTATTTT
v_call: TRBV30
d_call: NA
cdr3_length: 12
clone_size: NA
j_call: TRBJ2-3

cdr3_aa: CAWSVGQGGNTIYF
cdr3_nt: TGTGCCTGGAGTGTAGGGCAGGGGGGAAACACCATATATTTT
v_call: TRBV30
d_call: NA
cdr3_length: 14
clone_size: NA
j_call: TRBJ1-3

cdr3_aa: CASSLVSGGTGEQYF
cdr3_nt: TGTGCCAGCAGCTTAGTGTCGGGGGGCACGGGCGAGCAGTACTTC
v_call: TRBV7-9
d_call: NA
cdr3_length: 15
clone_size: NA
j_call: TRBJ2-7

cdr3_aa: CASSPWTSGLPEQYF
cdr3_nt: TGTGCCAGCAGCCCTTGGACTAGCGGGCTCCCCGAGCAGTACTTC
v_call: TRBV9
d_call: TRBD2
cdr3_length: 15
clone_size: NA
j_call: TRBJ2-7

cdr3_aa: CASSQVVGSTEQYF
cdr3_nt: TGTGCCAGCAGCCAAGTGGTTGGGAGCACCGAGCAGTACTTC
v_call: TRBV14
d_call: NA
cdr3_length: 14
clone_size: NA
j_call: TRBJ2-7

cdr3_aa: CASSERGGVTGELFF
cdr3_nt: TGTGCCAGCAGTGAACGGGGGGGAGTGACCGGGGAGCTGTTTTTT
v_call: TRBV6-1
d_call: TRBD2
cdr3_length: 15
clone_size: NA
j_call: TRBJ2-2

cdr3_aa: CASSLAGGGPYGYTF
cdr3_nt: TGTGCCAGCAGCTTAGCGGGCGGGGGCCCATATGGCTACACCTTC
v_call: TRBV7-9
d_call: NA
cdr3_length: 15
clone_size: NA
j_call: TRBJ1-2

cdr3_aa: CASSTGYSGNTIYF
cdr3_nt: TGTGCCAGCAGCACCGGTTATTCTGGAAACACCATATATTTT
v_call: TRBV6-1
d_call: NA
cdr3_length: 14
clone_size: NA
j_call: TRBJ1-3

cdr3_aa: CASSTSTDTQYF
cdr3_nt: TGTGCCAGCAGCACTAGCACAGATACGCAGTATTTT
v_call: TRBV28
d_call: NA
cdr3_length: 12
clone_size: few
j_call: TRBJ2-3

cdr3_aa: CASSGGWNTGELFF
cdr3_nt: TGTGCCAGTAGTGGAGGGTGGAACACCGGGGAGCTGTTTTTT
v_call: TRBV19
d_call: NA
cdr3_length: 14
clone_size: NA
j_call: TRBJ2-2

cdr3_aa: CAIDGGYNEQFF
cdr3_nt: TGTGCCATCGACGGGGGATACAATGAGCAGTTCTTC
v_call: TRBV10-3
d_call: NA
cdr3_length: 12
clone_size: NA
j_call: TRBJ2-1

cdr3_aa: CASSFLRGTDTQYF
cdr3_nt: TGTGCCAGCAGTTTCCTTAGGGGGACAGATACGCAGTATTTT
v_call: TRBV28
d_call: NA
cdr3_length: 14
clone_size: few
j_call: TRBJ2-3

cdr3_aa: CASSLQQGSGNTIYF
cdr3_nt: TGTGCCAGCAGCCTACAACAGGGATCTGGAAACACCATATATTTT
v_call: TRBV7-2
d_call: NA
cdr3_length: 15
clone_size: NA
j_call: TRBJ1-3

cdr3_aa: CASSIGIIGNTIYF
cdr3_nt: TGTGCCAGTAGTATCGGGATAATCGGAAACACCATATATTTT
v_call: TRBV19
d_call: NA
cdr3_length: 14
clone_size: once
j_call: TRBJ1-3

cdr3_aa: CASSLGQFNNEQFF
cdr3_nt: TGTGCCAGCAGCTTGGGACAATTTAACAATGAGCAGTTCTTC
v_call: TRBV7-7
d_call: NA
cdr3_length: 14
clone_size: few
j_call: TRBJ2-1

cdr3_aa: CASSLISGGLHTDTQYF
cdr3_nt: TGCGCCAGCAGCTTGATTAGCGGGGGGCTACACACAGATACGCAGTATTTT
v_call: TRBV5-1
d_call: TRBD2
cdr3_length: 17
clone_size: NA
j_call: TRBJ2-3

cdr3_aa: CASRGTSGRNEQFF
cdr3_nt: TGTGCCAGCAGGGGGACTAGCGGGAGGAATGAGCAGTTCTTC
v_call: TRBV2
d_call: TRBD2
cdr3_length: 14
clone_size: NA
j_call: TRBJ2-1

cdr3_aa: CASSSPGQGSETQYF
cdr3_nt: TGTGCCAGTAGTTCTCCGGGACAGGGGTCAGAGACCCAGTACTTC
v_call: TRBV19
d_call: TRBD1
cdr3_length: 15
clone_size: once
j_call: TRBJ2-5

cdr3_aa: CASSPSSGGAGETQYF
cdr3_nt: TGTGCCAGCAGCCCATCTAGCGGGGGGGCCGGAGAGACCCAGTACTTC
v_call: TRBV9
d_call: TRBD2
cdr3_length: 16
clone_size: NA
j_call: TRBJ2-5

cdr3_aa: CASSVVPGASEKLFF
cdr3_nt: TGTGCCAGCAGCGTAGTCCCAGGGGCGAGTGAAAAACTGTTTTTT
v_call: TRBV9
d_call: NA
cdr3_length: 15
clone_size: NA
j_call: TRBJ1-4

cdr3_aa: CASTNSGSGEYGYTF
cdr3_nt: TGTGCCAGCACTAACTCGGGCAGCGGTGAATATGGCTACACCTTC
v_call: TRBV6-5
d_call: NA
cdr3_length: 15
clone_size: NA
j_call: TRBJ1-2

cdr3_aa: CAWTTPDRAPNEKLFF
cdr3_nt: TGTGCCTGGACAACACCAGACAGGGCCCCTAATGAAAAACTGTTTTTT
v_call: TRBV30
d_call: TRBD1
cdr3_length: 16
clone_size: NA
j_call: TRBJ1-4

cdr3_aa: CASRPGQGELNQPQHF
cdr3_nt: TGTGCCAGCCGACCTGGACAGGGAGAGCTTAATCAGCCCCAGCATTTT
v_call: TRBV19
d_call: TRBD1
cdr3_length: 16
clone_size: NA
j_call: TRBJ1-5

cdr3_aa: CASSRDRVETQYF
cdr3_nt: TGTGCCAGCAGCCGCGACAGGGTTGAGACCCAGTACTTC
v_call: TRBV7-2
d_call: TRBD1
cdr3_length: 13
clone_size: NA
j_call: TRBJ2-5

cdr3_aa: CASSRRTDHNEQFF
cdr3_nt: TGCGCCAGCAGCCGACGTACAGACCACAATGAGCAGTTCTTC
v_call: TRBV4-1
d_call: NA
cdr3_length: 14
clone_size: NA
j_call: TRBJ2-1

cdr3_aa: CASSGDIQETQYF
cdr3_nt: TGTGCCAGCAGTGGGGACATCCAAGAGACCCAGTACTTC
v_call: TRBV5-4
d_call: NA
cdr3_length: 13
clone_size: NA
j_call: TRBJ2-5

cdr3_aa: CASRDNTYEQYF
cdr3_nt: TGTGCCAGCAGGGACAACACCTACGAGCAGTACTTC
v_call: TRBV27
d_call: NA
cdr3_length: 12
clone_size: NA
j_call: TRBJ2-7

cdr3_aa: CASSLRGTGELFF
cdr3_nt: TGTGCCAGCAGCTTAAGGGGGACCGGGGAGCTGTTTTTT
v_call: TRBV7-2
d_call: NA
cdr3_length: 13
clone_size: NA
j_call: TRBJ2-2

cdr3_aa: CASSTDRTGGKGYTF
cdr3_nt: TGTGCCAGTAGTACAGATCGGACAGGGGGTAAAGGCTACACCTTC
v_call: TRBV19
d_call: TRBD1
cdr3_length: 15
clone_size: few
j_call: TRBJ1-2